Below, 21 T cell receptor beta chains from the same sample are listed, as sequenced in a study of T cells in Graves' hyperthyroidism and ophthalmopathy. There were TCR beta CDR3 regions amplified from RNA transcripts. In the first-round RT-PCR of the TCR CDR3, the HTBI primer set was used. From the multiplex PCR reads, TCRdb called clonotypes with MiXCR, one entry per CDR3 protein. Found here are approximately 610,000 distinct CDR3 sequences, roughly 14% of them singletons; the top ten hold around 4%. The sequenced sample consisted of blood. These receptors came from a woman aged 40 to 50 with Graves' ophthalmopathy.

This clonotype was detected ten times or more. This chain links TRBV27 with TRBJ2-3, with a tentative D call TRBD2 (6 bases). The CDR3 consists of 16 residues. Germline V lookup: CDR1 MNHEY, CDR2 SMNVEV (reference sequence). V lost 8 bases to trimming and J lost 3 bases, with 21 bases between them. CDR3 sequence reads: CASVYRRESKTDTQYF. DNA for the CDR3: TGTGCCAGCGTATACCGGAGGGAAAGCAAAACAGATACGCAGTATTTT.

About this clonotype itself: A much larger clone lies one base from this, so it may be a read error. The genes are TRBV13 and TRBJ2-1; TRBD2 aligns across 11 bases. The CDR3 runs 15 residues. Germline lookup yields CDR1 PRHDT and CDR2 FYEKMQ (reference sequence). The V and J ends lost 5 bases and 13 bases, in that order; junction bases with no gene match: 13. CDR3 in amino acids: CASSTLAGGQETQFF. The CDR3 DNA follows: TGTGCCAGCAGCACCCTAGCGGGAGGACAGGAGACCCAGTTCTTC. Full variable domain (missing parts from reference TRBV13 and TRBJ2-1): AAGVIQSPRHLIKEKRETATLKCYPIPRHDTVYWYQQGPGQDPQFLISFYEKMQSDKGSIPDRFSAQQFSDYHSELNMSSLELGDSALYFCASSTLAGGQETQFFGPGTRLTVL.

This clonotype was seen a handful of times. The genes are TRBV7-8 and TRBJ2-7; TRBD1 agrees at 7 bases. The germline CDR1 and CDR2 sequences are SGHVS and FQNEAQ. The V segment lost 6 bases and the J segment 4 bases; nucleotides outside the gene matches: 9. CDR3 length: 14 residues. The CDR3 loop is CASRSPGQSYEQYF. CDR3 nucleotide sequence: TGTGCCAGCAGATCCCCGGGACAGTCATACGAGCAGTACTTC.

This clonotype was observed a handful of times. V gene TRBV29-1 combines with J gene TRBJ2-7, with D possibly being TRBD2 (6 bases). V dropped 2 bases and J dropped 0 bases, with 14 bases sitting between them. The CDR3 spans 15 residues. Germline lookup yields CDR1 SQVTM and CDR2 ANQGSEA. The CDR3 coding sequence is TGCAGCGTTGAATTCTTAGCGGAAAGCTCCTACGAGCAGTACTTC. The encoded protein is CSVEFLAESSYEQYF.

This clonotype was observed at least ten times. The chain has TRBV11-2 and TRBJ2-5; 9 bases map to TRBD1. This CDR3 is 15 amino acids long. The J segment lost 4 bases and the V segment lost 2 bases, leaving 5 bases of the junction unmatched. Looked up from germline, CDR1 is SGHAT and CDR2 is FQNNGV. CDR3 loop: CASSLPGTGTETQYF. Written as DNA, the CDR3 is TGTGCCAGCAGCTTACCCGGGACAGGGACAGAGACCCAGTACTTC. The full variable domain, completed using reference TRBV11-2 and TRBJ2-5, is EAGVAQSPRYKIIEKRQSVAFWCNPISGHATLYWYQQILGQGPKLLIQFQNNGVVDDSQLPKDRFSAERLKGVDSTLKIQPAKLEDSAVYLCASSLPGTGTETQYFGPGTRLLVL.

This clonotype came up many times. J is TRBJ2-2 and V is TRBV12-3 or TRBV12-4; no definite D call. The CDR3 has 14 residues. V lost 7 bases to trimming and J lost 5 bases, with 14 bases between them. The CDR3 DNA reads TGTGCCAGCAATACCCAGACCTGGACCGGGGAGCTGTTTTTT. Translated: CASNTQTWTGELFF.

This clonotype was detected ten times or more. The chain recombines TRBV6-2 or TRBV6-3 with TRBJ1-1, with D unclear. The CDR3 is 12 amino acids. Trimming left V 4 bases short and J 10 bases short, with 13 bases between. Per germline, CDR1 MNHEY and CDR2 SVGEGT. The CDR3: CASSSIYSGAFF. The CDR3 DNA reads as TGTGCCAGCAGTTCGATATACAGTGGAGCTTTCTTT.

The table lists this clonotype with many counts. The genes are TRBV6-1 and TRBJ2-5; no clear D gene. CDR1 is MNHNS, CDR2 SASEGT, per germline. The V end was cut by 2 bases, the J end by 0 bases, with 10 bases between. The length of the CDR3 is 15 residues. The chain's CDR3 is CASSEYPGYQETQYF. CDR3 coding DNA: TGTGCCAGCAGTGAATATCCTGGGTACCAAGAGACCCAGTACTTC.

This clonotype occurred many times. The gene calls are TRBV29-1 and TRBJ2-7, with 8 bases identical to TRBD2. Looked up from germline, CDR1 is SQVTM and CDR2 is ANQGSEA. V lost 7 bases, J lost 4 bases, and 9 bases stayed unmatched. The length of the CDR3 is 13 residues. In nucleotides, the CDR3 is TGCAGCGGAAGGACTAGCATGGGATACGAGCAGTACTTC. Translation gives CSGRTSMGYEQYF.

This clonotype was counted many times. The J gene is TRBJ1-1, the V gene TRBV11-1; a possible D gene is TRBD1 (5 bases). The V end lost 6 bases, the J end lost 1 base, and 12 bases lay between the germline ends. The CDR3 runs 14 residues. Germline V gene lookup returns CDR1 SGHAT and CDR2 FQDESV (reference sequence). The CDR3 reads CASRLQVTNTEAFF. The CDR3 bases are TGTGCCAGCAGGCTACAGGTTACGAACACTGAAGCTTTCTTT.

This clonotype was observed at least ten times. The CDR3 is CASSLTGSPNQPQHF. The CDR3 bases are TGTGCCAGCAGCCTTACAGGGTCACCTAATCAGCCCCAGCATTTT. The chain recombines TRBV12-3 or TRBV12-4 with TRBJ1-5, with D maybe TRBD1 (6 bases). CDR3 length: 15 amino acids. Trimming took off 6 bases at V and 4 bases at J, with 16 bases between the two ends.

In this sample, this clonotype turned up many times. The genes are TRBV12-3 or TRBV12-4 and TRBJ2-7; the D gene is possibly TRBD1 (6 bases). V lost 2 bases to trimming and J lost 5 bases, with 16 bases between them. The CDR3 is made up of 15 amino acids. The CDR3 loop reads CASSLWGHRGHEQYF. The CDR3 DNA reads TGTGCCAGCAGTTTATGGGGACACCGAGGCCACGAGCAGTACTTC.

Only a few counts were recorded for this clonotype. V gene TRBV19 combines with J gene TRBJ1-1; D might be TRBD1 (6 bases). The CDR3 is 13 amino acids. The ends were cut back, 11 bases at V and 3 bases at J, with 16 bases in the middle. In germline, CDR1 is LNHDA, CDR2 SQIVND (reference sequence). CDR3 bases: TGTGCCTCCCTGGACAGAACCTACACTGAAGCTTTCTTT. Its protein is CASLDRTYTEAFF.

This clonotype showed up many times. The genes are TRBV20-1 and TRBJ2-7; a weak D match, TRBD2 (6 bases). Deletions cut 0 bases from V and 1 base from J, with 16 bases between. The CDR3 runs to 16 residues. The germline CDR1 and CDR2 sequences are DFQATT and SNEGSKA (reference sequence). The CDR3: CSARDLGSGPSYEQYF. CDR3 nucleotide sequence: TGCAGTGCTAGAGATCTTGGGAGCGGGCCTTCCTACGAGCAGTACTTC.

The chain combines TRBV9 with TRBJ2-7; 9 positions agree with TRBD1. J was trimmed by 2 bases and V by 2 bases; bases with no gene match: 5. Germline V gene data show CDR1 as SGDLS and CDR2 as YYNGEE. The CDR3 covers 15 residues. The CDR3 loop is CASSVGTGLTYEQYF. The CDR3 DNA reads TGTGCCAGCAGCGTCGGGACAGGGCTAACCTACGAGCAGTACTTC.

This clonotype was observed many times. The rearrangement joins TRBV7-2 to TRBJ2-5; 9 bases map to TRBD2. V was pared by 5 bases and J by 4 bases, with 2 bases of the junction left unmatched. The CDR3 runs to 13 residues. Germline V lookup: CDR1 SGHTA, CDR2 FQGNSA. The CDR3 nucleotides are TGTGCCAGCAGCATACTAGCGGGAGAGACCCAGTACTTC. It translates to CASSILAGETQYF.

The gene calls are TRBV6-2 or TRBV6-3 and TRBJ2-7; tentative D call: TRBD2 (5 bases). Trimming took 11 bases from V and 1 from J, leaving 12 bases between them. This CDR3 has 12 residues. The germline CDR1 and CDR2 sequences are MNHEY and SVGEGT. CDR3 region: CAVGLASYEQYF. The CDR3 DNA reads TGTGCCGTTGGGCTAGCTTCCTACGAGCAGTACTTC.

Ten or more counts support this clonotype. This rearrangement joins TRBV20-1 to TRBJ2-5; D is undetermined. This CDR3 has 15 amino acids. Germline-derived CDR1 and CDR2 are DFQATT and SNEGSKA (reference sequence). Between the trimmed V and J ends, which lost 0 bases and 1 base, there was a span of 12 bases. CDR3 coding DNA: TGCAGTGCTAGAGATGTGGCGTCCCTCCAAGAGACCCAGTACTTC. Its protein is CSARDVASLQETQYF.

This clonotype was detected ten times or more. The rearrangement uses TRBV11-2 and TRBJ2-7; D is perhaps TRBD1 (5 bases). V was clipped by 2 bases and J by 3 bases, with 14 bases between them. The CDR3 is made up of 15 amino acids. Germline lookup yields CDR1 SGHAT and CDR2 FQNNGV. The CDR3 loop reads CASSLSLGELYEQYF. Written as DNA, the CDR3 is TGTGCCAGCAGCTTAAGCTTAGGGGAACTCTACGAGCAGTACTTC.

This clonotype was seen ten or more times. CDR3 DNA: TGCAGTGCTCGACAGGGGGCGAACACTGAAGCTTTCTTT. It yields the protein CSARQGANTEAFF. The chain uses TRBV20-1 and TRBJ1-1, with TRBD1 identical over 10 bases. CDR3 length equals 13 residues. Germline V gene data show CDR1 as DFQATT and CDR2 as SNEGSKA (reference sequence). Trimming removed 5 bases from V and 1 base from J; junction bases left unmatched: 1.

This clonotype was counted at least ten times. V is TRBV5-1 and J is TRBJ2-5; 11 nucleotides match TRBD2. The CDR3 covers 15 residues. The germline V gene encodes CDR1 SGHRS and CDR2 YFSETQ. J gave up 2 bases and V 2 bases, and 2 bases lay outside the gene matches. DNA for the CDR3: TGCGCCAGCAGCTTCCTAGCGGGAGGACAAGAGACCCAGTACTTC. It yields the protein CASSFLAGGQETQYF.